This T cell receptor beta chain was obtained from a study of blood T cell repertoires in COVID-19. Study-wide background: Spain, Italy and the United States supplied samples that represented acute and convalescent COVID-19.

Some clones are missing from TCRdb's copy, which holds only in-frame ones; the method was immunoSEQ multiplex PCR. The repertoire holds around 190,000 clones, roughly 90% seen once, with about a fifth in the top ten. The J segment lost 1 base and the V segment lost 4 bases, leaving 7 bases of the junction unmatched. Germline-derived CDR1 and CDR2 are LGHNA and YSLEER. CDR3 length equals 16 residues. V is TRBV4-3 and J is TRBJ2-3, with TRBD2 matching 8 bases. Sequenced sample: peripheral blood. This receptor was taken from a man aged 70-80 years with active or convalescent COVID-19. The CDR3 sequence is CASSPRGGQGTDTQYF. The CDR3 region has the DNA TGCGCCAGCAGCCCTCGGGGGGGCCAGGGCACAGATACGCAGTATTTT.